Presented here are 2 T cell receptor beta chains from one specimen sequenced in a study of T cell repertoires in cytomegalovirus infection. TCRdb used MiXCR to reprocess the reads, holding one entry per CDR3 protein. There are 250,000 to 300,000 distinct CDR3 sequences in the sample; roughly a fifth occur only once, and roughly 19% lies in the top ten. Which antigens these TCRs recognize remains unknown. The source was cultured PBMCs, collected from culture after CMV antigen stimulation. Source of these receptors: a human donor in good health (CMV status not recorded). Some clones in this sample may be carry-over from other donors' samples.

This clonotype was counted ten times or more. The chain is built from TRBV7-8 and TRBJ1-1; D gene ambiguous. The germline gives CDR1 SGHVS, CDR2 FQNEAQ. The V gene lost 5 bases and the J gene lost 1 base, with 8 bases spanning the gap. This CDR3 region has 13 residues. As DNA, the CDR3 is TGTGCCAGCAGCCCCCTGCGGAACACTGAAGCTTTCTTT. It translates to CASSPLRNTEAFF. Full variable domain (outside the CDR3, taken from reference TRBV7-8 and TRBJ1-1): GAGVSQSPRYKVAKRGQDVALRCDPISGHVSLFWYQQALGQGPEFLTYFQNEAQLDKSGLPSDRFFAERPEGSVSTLKIQRTQQEDSAVYLCASSPLRNTEAFFGQGTRLTVV.

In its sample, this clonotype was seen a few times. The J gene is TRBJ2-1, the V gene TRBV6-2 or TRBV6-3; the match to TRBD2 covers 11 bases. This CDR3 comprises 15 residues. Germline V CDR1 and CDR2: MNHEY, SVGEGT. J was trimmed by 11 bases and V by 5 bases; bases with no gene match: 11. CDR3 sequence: CASSPLAGGPGQQFF. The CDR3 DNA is TGTGCCAGCAGTCCCTTAGCGGGAGGGCCGGGGCAGCAGTTCTTC.